The present T cell receptor beta chain was sequenced within a study of metastatic and nonmetastatic thyroid tumors. This clone has at least ten counts. The J segment lost 3 bases and the V segment lost 0 bases, leaving 4 bases of the junction unmatched. The CDR3 is 16 residues long. The V gene's germline CDR1 is MNHEY and CDR2 SVGEGT. Thyroid surgery had not been preceded by any treatment in any patient. Using MiXCR, TCRdb re-called clones from the PCR reads. The sample carries 55,000 to 75,000 clones, 15% to 20% recorded once. The chain uses TRBV6-2 or TRBV6-3 and TRBJ2-1; 8 bases align to TRBD1. What was sequenced was blood. The source is a female donor with papillary thyroid cancer or a benign thyroid nodule (not recorded which). Some clones in this sample may be carry-over from other donors' samples. CDR3 sequence (DNA): TGTGCCAGCAGTTACTCGTGGACAGGGAACTACAATGAGCAGTTCTTC. Residues: CASSYSWTGNYNEQFF.